This record looks at one TCR beta chain sequence and its context. The record originates from a study of shared clonotypes between healthy human individuals. The table came from immunoSEQ multiplex PCR; TCRdb's copy has only in-frame clones and leaves some out. The sample has about 580,000 clones; 95% to 98% are singletons. CD45RO-negative, CCR7-selected cells formed the naive CD8 fraction, which excluded terminally differentiated effector memory CD45RA+ cells. Donation came from healthy HIV-negative adults that had no recent acute infections or vaccinations. There were only Caucasian adults among the donors, and all lived in Nashville, Tennessee. The V end lost 1 base, the J end lost 7 bases, and 8 bases lay between the germline ends. The V gene's germline CDR1 is SSHAT and CDR2 FNYEAQ (reference sequence). The CDR3 contains 13 residues.

The source of this sequence is a young man in good health. The rearrangement joins TRBV7-7 to TRBJ1-5; D is uncertain. The sequenced sample consisted of naive CD8+ T cells sorted from blood. CDR3 coding DNA: TGTGCCAGCAGCTTAGGAGATGGGCAGCCCCAGCATTTT. It yields the protein CASSLGDGQPQHF.